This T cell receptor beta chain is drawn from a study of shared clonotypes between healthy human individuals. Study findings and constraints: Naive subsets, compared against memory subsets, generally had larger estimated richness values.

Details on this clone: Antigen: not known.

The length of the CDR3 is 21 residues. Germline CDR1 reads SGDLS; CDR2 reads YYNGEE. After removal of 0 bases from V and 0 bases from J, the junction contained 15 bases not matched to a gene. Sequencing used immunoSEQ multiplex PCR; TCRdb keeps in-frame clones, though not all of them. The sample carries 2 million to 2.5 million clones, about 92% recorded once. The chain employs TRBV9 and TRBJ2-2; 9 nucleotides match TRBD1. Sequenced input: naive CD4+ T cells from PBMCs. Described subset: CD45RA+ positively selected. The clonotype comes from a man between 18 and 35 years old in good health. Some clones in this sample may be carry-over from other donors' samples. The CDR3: CASSVELPGTGSFANTGELFF. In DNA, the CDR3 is TGTGCCAGCAGCGTAGAACTTCCGGGGACAGGGAGCTTCGCGAACACCGGGGAGCTGTTTTTT.